This T cell receptor beta chain was observed in a study of immune reconstitution after stem cell transplant in scleroderma. From the RT-PCR reads, TCRdb called clonotypes with MiXCR, one entry per CDR3 protein. This table has 2,000 to 2,500 distinct CDR3 sequences, 7.5% to 9% appearing once. The CDR3 extends over 17 amino acids. With respect to this clonotype: A much larger clone differs by one base, so this may be a read error. The conserved phenylalanine or tryptophan normally closing the CDR3 is absent here, so this likely arose from a read error.

This specimen was collected before or after autologous hematopoietic stem cell transplantation (not recorded which). The sequence was collected from a male donor with systemic sclerosis. The chain recombines TRBV12-3 or TRBV12-4 with TRBJ1-6; 8 nucleotides line up with TRBD1. The DNA of the CDR3 is TGTGCCAGCAGTTTCCGGGACAGGAGTTTCCAGAATTCCCCCCTCCACCTT. This codes for CASSFRDRSFQNSPLHL.